The entry below gives a single T cell receptor beta chain sequence along with its context. The table lists this clonotype with a count of one. Its recognized antigen is unknown. No base quality values were provided; no much bigger clone lies one nucleotide off. One read alone is a weak basis. Library preparation was by 5' RACE. TCRdb records NextSeq 500 as the sequencer. Unique molecular identifiers were attached to individual cDNA molecules in the TCR library protocol so that sequencing error and PCR bias could be corrected. TCR alpha and beta chains were both sequenced, and the abundances of alpha and beta sequences in each sample were closely correlated with each other. Processing in the source paper ran as follows. V gene, J gene and CDR3 annotation of TCR sequences was performed with Decombinator V4. Expanded TCRs were defined as changing significantly between any two time points under a Poisson model with p below 0.0001. TCR abundances were normalised to the total number of TCRs sequenced in each sample and reported as counts per million. MAIT TCRs were defined by TRAV1-2 paired with TRAJ12, TRAJ20 or TRAJ33, and iNKT TCRs by TRAV10 paired with TRAJ18. VDJdb, accessed on 1 November 2021, was searched for TCRs annotated for CMV, EBV and SARS-CoV-2, and TCRs annotated for more than one antigen were excluded. TCRdb itself trimmed the public reads at Q25 with fastp, ran MiXCR and retained productive beta chains. CDR3 protein duplicates are merged, each entry listing the most common genes and DNA. TCRdb, rather than the study authors, made the V and J calls. The sample table records 37,000 or so distinct CDR3 sequences; 4.7% of these occur just once. 4.8% of the sample lies in the top ten.

This specimen belongs to a study of early T cells in non-severe SARS-CoV-2 infection (dated by TCRdb to the early 2020s). Background for the entire study: Bulk RNA from unsorted whole blood was used for TCR sequencing, so alpha and beta chains could not be paired.

This was a case-control study nested in a cohort of healthcare workers in London, UK, who had nasopharyngeal swab PCR tests and blood samples taken every week. Healthcare workers were enrolled in the week of the UK lockdown, from 23 to 31 March 2020, and were followed every week for up to roughly 16 weeks. There are 14 amino acids in the CDR3, from cysteine to phenylalanine inclusive. Only the CDR3 region is kept as DNA, spanning 42 bases read in frame from base 1. Sequences SGHNT (CDR1) and YENEEA (CDR2) are obtained from the germline V gene. After removal of 5 bases from V and 6 bases from J, the junction retains 9 bases not matched to a gene. What the research found in general, with its limitations: VDJdb matching was skewed toward anti-spike CD8 responses and likely underestimated virus-specific expansions, missing private and CD4 specificities.

The chain uses TRBV11-3 and TRBJ2-7; 8 junctional bases match TRBD2. This receptor was taken from an adult who was a healthcare worker with PCR-confirmed SARS-CoV-2 infection or an uninfected control (not recorded which). The specimen sequenced was whole blood. The sequence in DNA is TGTGCCAGCAGCCAGACTAGCGAGAGCGGCGAGCAGTACTTC. It specifies CASSQTSESGEQYF.